Presented here are 4 T cell receptor beta chains from one specimen sequenced in a study of T cell responses to AZD1222 COVID-19 vaccine. The protocol was immunoSEQ multiplex PCR, while the TCRdb copy is restricted to in-frame clones and leaves out a portion. The sample data list 150,000 or so clones. The specimen sequenced was peripheral blood. Receptors were obtained from an adult in good health.

V is TRBV18 and J is TRBJ2-3, with 7 bases matching TRBD2. CDR3 length: 15 amino acids. With 4 bases clipped from V and 0 bases from J, the junction kept 4 bases outside the gene matches. CDR1 is KGHSH, CDR2 LQKENI, per germline. The CDR3 protein is CASSLQRDSTDTQYF. The CDR3 DNA sequence: TGTGCCAGCTCACTTCAGCGGGACAGCACAGATACGCAGTATTTT.

This sequence joins TRBV7-9 and TRBJ2-2, with 8 bases aligning to TRBD1. This CDR3 comprises 16 residues. Trimming took 4 bases from V and 0 from J; bases not matched to a gene: 4. Germline V CDR1 and CDR2: SEHNR, FQNEAQ (reference sequence). The DNA for the CDR3 is TGTGCCAGCAGCTCCCCAGGGGGCACGAACACCGGGGAGCTGTTTTTT. Translating it yields CASSSPGGTNTGELFF.

The chain uses TRBV6-6 and TRBJ1-5; 7 bases agree with TRBD1. Germline V gene sequence: CDR1 MNHNY, CDR2 SVGAGI (reference sequence). The CDR3 covers 16 residues. The junction had 6 bases not matched to a gene; V was cut back by 2 bases and J by 2 bases. The CDR3 sequence is CASSYRQGKGNQPQHF. The CDR3 nucleotides read TGTGCCAGCAGTTACCGACAGGGAAAAGGCAATCAGCCCCAGCATTTT.

The J gene is TRBJ2-1, the V gene TRBV5-6; D not resolved. V was trimmed by 0 bases and J by 6 bases, leaving 1 base between them. Germline V gene data show CDR1 as SGHDT and CDR2 as YYEEEE. The CDR3 has 11 residues. The CDR3 loop is CASSLGNEQFF. For the CDR3, the DNA is TGTGCCAGCAGCTTGGGCAATGAGCAGTTCTTC.